This T cell receptor (beta chain) is from a study of T cells in Graves' hyperthyroidism and ophthalmopathy (dated by TCRdb to about 2019). Regarding the study in general: Peripheral blood samples were taken at the time of initial diagnosis, prior to any treatment. A discovery cohort of about a hundred patients, fewer than 50 with Graves' ophthalmopathy and approximately 57 with stable Graves' hyperthyroidism, was used to find distinguishing TCR V-J signatures. Prospective prediction of ophthalmopathy was tested in an independent validation cohort of some 20 hyperthyroidism patients and approximately 17 patients who later progressed to ophthalmopathy. The approximately 100 discovery patients were divided at random into training and test sets in a 7:3 ratio. In roughly six Graves' hyperthyroidism patients, the study also compared T-cell repertoires from thyroid tissue with T-cell repertoires from blood. After blood sampling, hyperthyroidism patients were treated with methimazole at a starting dose of 30 mg daily, and ophthalmopathy patients were treated with high-dose intravenous methylprednisolone. According to the paper, TCR Vbeta CDR3 sequencing was carried out on roughly 130 peripheral blood samples, which came from fewer than 50 ophthalmopathy, 75 to 80 hyperthyroidism and some 17 progressor patients. Study-wide conclusions, independent of this receptor: In validation, the model predicted progression to ophthalmopathy with roughly 70% sensitivity and roughly 75% specificity, a median of 6.5 months before onset. Blood samples also contained most of the expanded thyroid clonotypes (frequency above 0.001), which suggests that blood repertoires may reflect thyroid immune responses. Sample size was not statistically predetermined, and blinding of investigators to group allocation was not performed. A 13 V-J signature model separated ophthalmopathy from stable hyperthyroidism, with approximately 86% sensitivity and about 81% specificity in cross-validation and 80%/75% in testing.

On this clonotype: The clone's antigen remains unknown. No base quality values were provided; no much bigger clone lies one nucleotide off.

Amplification of TCR beta CDR3 regions was carried out from RNA transcripts. For the first round of RT-PCR on the TCR CDR3, the HTBI primer set was used together with the Qiagen OneStep RT-PCR kit. The libraries were constructed in a second round of multiplex PCR and then size-selected and purified. Libraries were sequenced paired-end with 100 bp reads on an Illumina HiSeq2000. Per the original workflow: SOAPnuke was used to process the raw data, throwing out any read that contained adapters or uncalled bases, had a mean Phred below 15, or lacked an exact constant-primer or identifier match. High-quality paired reads were merged using COPE v1.2.5, and each unique nucleotide sequence was defined as a clonotype. MiTCR v1.1 was used to align clonotypes to the IMGT TRBV, TRBD and TRBJ reference segments. Only V-J combinations with frequency above 0.0001, covering 98% to 99.2% of repertoires, were analysed. A TCS score was defined as the ratio of F50 (clonal expansion) to E x V (chaos), with BLOSUM62-based TCRdist applied between CDR3 peptides within each V-J. Welch's t-statistics and random forest reduced 500 to 650 V-J features to under 15, which were used in a naive Bayes classifier (R e1071). TCRdb itself trimmed the public reads at Q25 with fastp, ran MiXCR and retained productive beta chains. Each record represents a unique CDR3 protein, reported with the most common genes and DNA among its rows. The V and J calls were not made by the authors but by TCRdb's processing. This sample is represented by under 350,000 distinct CDR3 sequences; 18% of them were singletons. The ten most abundant clones make up around 47% of the sample.

V and J are trimmed by 5 bases and 1 base, and the gene matches miss 4 bases of the junction. CDR1 and CDR2 are drawn from the germline V gene (reference sequence): GTSNPN, SVGIG. The CDR3, cysteine through phenylalanine, is 14 amino acids long. Of the read, only the CDR3 DNA is kept; its 42 bases are in frame from base 1. A patient counted as having stable Graves' hyperthyroidism if no progression to ophthalmopathy occurred over 18 months of follow-up. Hyperthyroidism patients were newly diagnosed, had a disease duration of under 2 months, and were aged 18 to 65 years. The study excluded patients with uncontrolled infections, other autoimmune diseases, pregnancy or lactation. Diagnoses were based on clinical symptoms, serum thyroxine and TRAb, thyroid ultrasound and orbital computed tomography. Ficoll-Paque density gradient centrifugation was used to isolate PBMCs from under 11 ml of fresh peripheral blood. Total RNA was extracted with Trizol reagent, and quality was checked on an Agilent 2100 Bioanalyzer.

The chain joins TRBV30 to TRBJ2-2; 7 bases in the junction line up with TRBD1. The sequenced sample was blood. The origin of this receptor is a woman aged 45-59 years with Graves' hyperthyroidism. The encoded CDR3 is CAWHDRENTGELFF. The bases are TGTGCCTGGCACGACAGGGAGAACACCGGGGAGCTGTTTTTT.